These T cell receptor beta chains were read from a single sample in a study of shared clonotypes between healthy human individuals. This table comes from immunoSEQ multiplex PCR, and its TCRdb copy is limited to in-frame clones, with some not included. Of about 380,000 clones listed, about 96% are singletons. Sequencing was done on a sample of memory CD8+ T cells sorted from blood. These receptors were collected from a man aged 25-45 years in good health. The CDR3 runs from the conserved cysteine through the conserved F or W. D genes are given only for firm matches. The listing skips clone size in some rows; elsewhere it reads once, few, many or a size class.

d_gene	v_gene	abundance	j_gene	CDR3aa	CDR3nt
TRBD1	TRBV6-5	-	TRBJ1-6	CASSYSDRVRSPLHF	TGTGCCAGCAGTTACTCGGACAGGGTTCGGTCACCCCTCCACTTT
-	TRBV6-1	-	TRBJ2-7	CASSAPGMASYEQYF	TGTGCCAGCAGTGCACCCGGGATGGCCTCCTACGAGCAGTACTTC
-	TRBV30	few	TRBJ1-5	CAWSVQGNQPQHF	TGTGCCTGGAGTGTACAGGGAAATCAGCCCCAGCATTTT
-	TRBV28	once	TRBJ2-7	CASAGGHEQYF	TGTGCCAGCGCCGGGGGCCACGAGCAGTACTTC
-	TRBV5-1	-	TRBJ2-2	CASSPSVLGTGELFF	TGCGCCAGCAGCCCGAGTGTCCTTGGGACCGGGGAGCTGTTTTTT
-	TRBV28	-	TRBJ1-3	CASSPQGGLFGNTIYF	TGTGCCAGCAGTCCTCAAGGGGGTTTATTTGGAAACACCATATATTTT
TRBD2	TRBV28	-	TRBJ2-1	CASSSRLAGTSSSYNEQFF	TGTGCCAGCAGTTCTCGACTAGCGGGTACCTCAAGCTCCTACAATGAGCAGTTCTTC
-	TRBV27	-	TRBJ1-4	CASSLLPLGEKLFF	TGTGCCAGCAGTTTATTACCCCTAGGGGAAAAACTGTTTTTT
-	TRBV25-1	-	TRBJ1-4	CASRREENEKLFF	TGTGCCAGCCGTCGGGAGGAGAATGAAAAACTGTTTTTT
TRBD2	TRBV28	-	TRBJ2-5	CASSLGGRGETQYF	TGTGCCAGCAGTTTAGGCGGGAGGGGTGAGACCCAGTACTTC
-	TRBV6-1	once	TRBJ1-2	CASSDAGPNYGYTF	TGTGCCAGCAGTGACGCGGGACCTAACTATGGCTACACCTTC
-	TRBV7-9	-	TRBJ2-1	CASTSRGKQFF	TGTGCCAGCACCTCACGGGGGAAGCAGTTCTTC
-	TRBV19	-	TRBJ2-5	CASSARGETQYF	TGTGCCAGTAGTGCCAGGGGAGAGACCCAGTACTTC
-	TRBV5-5	-	TRBJ1-6	CASSLLSGSPLHF	TGTGCCAGCAGCTTATTGTCGGGCTCACCCCTCCACTTT
TRBD1	TRBV19	-	TRBJ2-2	CASSIGQGAGELFF	TGTGCCAGTAGTATCGGACAGGGGGCCGGGGAGCTGTTTTTT
-	TRBV20-1	once	TRBJ1-5	CSASSNQPQHF	TGCAGTGCTAGCAGCAATCAGCCCCAGCATTTT
TRBD2	TRBV6-1	-	TRBJ2-5	CASSEAGLARETQYF	TGTGCCAGCAGTGAAGCGGGACTAGCGCGAGAGACCCAGTACTTC
-	TRBV5-5	once	TRBJ2-2	CASTLVTRTPGGELFF	TGTGCCAGCACCCTCGTTACGCGAACACCGGGAGGGGAGCTGTTTTTT
TRBD1	TRBV9	-	TRBJ2-5	CASSVGSRGQGRWETQYF	TGTGCCAGCAGCGTAGGGAGCCGTGGACAGGGACGATGGGAGACCCAGTACTTC
-	TRBV30	-	TRBJ2-5	CAWTASFSPQETQYF	TGTGCCTGGACGGCGTCCTTCTCCCCCCAAGAGACCCAGTACTTC
TRBD2	TRBV7-2	-	TRBJ2-2	CASSLFGLAGGLNTGELFF	TGTGCCAGCAGCTTATTCGGGCTAGCGGGAGGTCTGAACACCGGGGAGCTGTTTTTT
-	TRBV10-2	-	TRBJ2-7	CASSDACEQYF	TGCGCCAGCAGTGACGCGTGCGAGCAGTACTTC
TRBD1	TRBV5-1	few	TRBJ1-2	CASSLTGGGYTF	TGCGCCAGCAGCTTGACAGGGGGCGGCTACACCTTC
-	TRBV11-2	-	TRBJ2-5	CASSQGYLETQYF	TGTGCCAGCAGCCAAGGTTACCTAGAGACCCAGTACTTC
TRBD1	TRBV28	-	TRBJ2-2	CASRRTGITRAGELFF	TGTGCCAGCAGACGGACAGGGATCACTAGGGCCGGGGAGCTGTTTTTT
-	TRBV20-1	-	TRBJ1-2	CSARNYGYTF	TGCAGTGCCCGGAACTATGGCTACACCTTC
TRBD1	TRBV5-1	once	TRBJ1-5	CASSVGTGEQPQHF	TGCGCCAGCAGCGTGGGGACAGGGGAACAGCCCCAGCATTTT
-	TRBV5-4	-	TRBJ2-2	CASSFRGTGELFF	TGTGCCAGCAGCTTCAGGGGCACCGGGGAGCTGTTTTTT
-	TRBV14	-	TRBJ1-1	CASSRGRNTEAFF	TGTGCCAGCAGCCGGGGAAGAAACACTGAAGCTTTCTTT
TRBD2	TRBV15	-	TRBJ2-7	CATSSWTSGRAYEQYF	TGTGCCACCAGCTCATGGACTAGCGGGAGGGCCTACGAGCAGTACTTC
-	TRBV5-1	-	TRBJ2-7	CASSTPLDGGYEQYF	TGCGCCAGCAGCACACCCCTAGACGGGGGCTACGAGCAGTACTTC
TRBD1	TRBV27	-	TRBJ2-7	CASSPGQAYEQYF	TGTGCCAGCAGTCCGGGACAGGCCTACGAGCAGTACTTC
-	TRBV11-2	once	TRBJ2-5	CASSLLGVETQYF	TGTGCCAGCAGCTTATTAGGAGTAGAGACCCAGTACTTC
-	TRBV30	-	TRBJ2-7	CAWSVLGPLDEQYF	TGTGCCTGGAGTGTACTAGGGCCTCTTGACGAGCAGTACTTC
-	TRBV5-1	-	TRBJ2-1	CASSLVWGEGEQFF	TGCGCCAGCAGCTTGGTTTGGGGAGAGGGTGAGCAGTTCTTC
TRBD2	TRBV7-2	-	TRBJ2-2	CASSFGLAGVRRGTGELFF	TGTGCCAGCAGCTTCGGGCTAGCGGGAGTACGTCGGGGCACCGGGGAGCTGTTTTTT
-	TRBV2	-	TRBJ1-6	CASIRTGGSYNSPLHF	TGTGCCAGCATACGGACGGGGGGTTCCTATAATTCACCCCTCCACTTT
-	TRBV5-4	few	TRBJ1-1	CASSLGGYNTEAFF	TGTGCCAGCAGCTTGGGAGGGTACAACACTGAAGCTTTCTTT
-	TRBV7-9	once	TRBJ2-2	CASRPTGELFF	TGTGCCAGCAGACCGACCGGGGAGCTGTTTTTT
-	TRBV30	-	TRBJ2-7	CAWSVPSTAYEQYF	TGTGCCTGGAGTGTACCTTCCACCGCCTACGAGCAGTACTTC
-	TRBV25-1	-	TRBJ2-7	CASTGRALGYEQYF	TGTGCCAGCACGGGACGGGCATTGGGGTACGAGCAGTACTTC
TRBD2	TRBV9	-	TRBJ2-1	CASSPQRLAGNEQFF	TGTGCCAGCAGCCCCCAAAGACTAGCGGGGAATGAGCAGTTCTTC